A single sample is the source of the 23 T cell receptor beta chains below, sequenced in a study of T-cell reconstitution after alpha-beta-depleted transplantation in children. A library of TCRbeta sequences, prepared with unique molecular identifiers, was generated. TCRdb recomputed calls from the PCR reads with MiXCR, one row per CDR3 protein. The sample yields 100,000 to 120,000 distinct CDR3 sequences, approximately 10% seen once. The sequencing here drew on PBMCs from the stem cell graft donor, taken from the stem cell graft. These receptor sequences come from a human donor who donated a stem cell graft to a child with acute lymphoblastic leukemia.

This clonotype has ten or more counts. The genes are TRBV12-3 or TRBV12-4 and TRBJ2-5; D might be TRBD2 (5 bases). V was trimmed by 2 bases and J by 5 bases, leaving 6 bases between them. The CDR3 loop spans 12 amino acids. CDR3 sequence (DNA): TGTGCCAGCAGTTTAATAGCGGAGACCCAGTACTTC. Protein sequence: CASSLIAETQYF.

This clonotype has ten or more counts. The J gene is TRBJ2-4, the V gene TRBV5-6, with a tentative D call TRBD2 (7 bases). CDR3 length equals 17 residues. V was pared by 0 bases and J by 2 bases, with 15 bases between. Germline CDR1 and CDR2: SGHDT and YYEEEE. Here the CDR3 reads CASSLDREGFTKNIQYF. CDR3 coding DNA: TGTGCCAGCAGCTTGGACAGGGAGGGGTTCACCAAAAACATTCAGTACTTC.

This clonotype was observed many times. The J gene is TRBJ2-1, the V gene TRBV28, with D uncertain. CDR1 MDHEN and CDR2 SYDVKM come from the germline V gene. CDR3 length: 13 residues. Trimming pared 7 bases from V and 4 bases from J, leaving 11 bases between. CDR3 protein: CASTLLGYNEQFF. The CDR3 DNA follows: TGTGCCAGCACCCTACTGGGTTACAATGAGCAGTTCTTC.

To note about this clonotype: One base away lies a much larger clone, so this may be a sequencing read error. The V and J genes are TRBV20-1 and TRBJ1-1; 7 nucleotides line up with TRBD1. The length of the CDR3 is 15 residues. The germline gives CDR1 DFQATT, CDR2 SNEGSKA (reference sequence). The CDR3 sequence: CSAREKETGNTEPFF. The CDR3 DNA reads TGCAGTGCTAGAGAGAAGGAGACAGGGAACACTGAACCTTTCTTT.

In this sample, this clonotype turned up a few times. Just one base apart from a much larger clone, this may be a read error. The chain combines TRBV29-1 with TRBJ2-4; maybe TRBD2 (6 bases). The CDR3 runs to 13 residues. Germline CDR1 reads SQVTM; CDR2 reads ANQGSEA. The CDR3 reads CSVATLAKNSQYF. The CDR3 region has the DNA TGCAGCGTTGCTACACTAGCCAAAAACAGTCAGTACTTC.

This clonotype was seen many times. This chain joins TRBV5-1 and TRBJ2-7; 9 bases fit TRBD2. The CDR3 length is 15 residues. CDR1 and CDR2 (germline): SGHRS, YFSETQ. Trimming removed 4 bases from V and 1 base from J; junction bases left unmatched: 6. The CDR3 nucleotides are TGCGCCAGCAGCCTCCGGACTAGCGCATCCTACGAGCAGTACTTC. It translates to CASSLRTSASYEQYF.

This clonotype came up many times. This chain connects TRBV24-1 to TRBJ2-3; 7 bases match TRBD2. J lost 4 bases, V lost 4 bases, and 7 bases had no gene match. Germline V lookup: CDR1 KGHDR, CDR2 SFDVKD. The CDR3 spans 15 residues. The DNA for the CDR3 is TGTGCCACCAGTGAGACGCGGGAGCTATCAGATACGCAGTATTTT. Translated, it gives CATSETRELSDTQYF.

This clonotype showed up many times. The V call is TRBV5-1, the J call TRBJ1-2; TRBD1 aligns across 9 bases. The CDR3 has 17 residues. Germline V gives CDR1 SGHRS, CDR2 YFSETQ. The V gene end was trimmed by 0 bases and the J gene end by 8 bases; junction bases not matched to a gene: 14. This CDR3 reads CASSLVVTGTGREGYTF. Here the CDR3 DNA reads TGCGCCAGCAGCTTGGTCGTGACGGGGACAGGGAGAGAGGGCTACACCTTC. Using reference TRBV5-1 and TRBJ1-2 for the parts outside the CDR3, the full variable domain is KAGVTQTPRYLIKTRGQQVTLSCSPISGHRSVSWYQQTPGQGLQFLFEYFSETQRNKGNFPGRFSGRQFSNSRSEMNVSTLELGDSALYLCASSLVVTGTGREGYTFGSGTRLTVV.

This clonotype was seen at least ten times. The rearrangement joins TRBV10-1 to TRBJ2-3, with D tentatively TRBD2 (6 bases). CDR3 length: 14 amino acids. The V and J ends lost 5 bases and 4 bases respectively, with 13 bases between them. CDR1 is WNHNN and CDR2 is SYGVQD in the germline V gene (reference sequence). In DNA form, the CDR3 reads TGCGCCAGCAGTCGGGACTTAGGGGCAGATACGCAGTATTTT. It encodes CASSRDLGADTQYF.

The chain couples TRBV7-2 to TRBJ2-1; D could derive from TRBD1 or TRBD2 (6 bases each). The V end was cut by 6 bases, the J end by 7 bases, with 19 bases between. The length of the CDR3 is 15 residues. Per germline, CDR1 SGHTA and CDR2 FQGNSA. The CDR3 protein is CASSLTAGQGNEQFF. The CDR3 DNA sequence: TGTGCCAGCAGTCTAACCGCGGGGCAGGGGAATGAGCAGTTCTTC.

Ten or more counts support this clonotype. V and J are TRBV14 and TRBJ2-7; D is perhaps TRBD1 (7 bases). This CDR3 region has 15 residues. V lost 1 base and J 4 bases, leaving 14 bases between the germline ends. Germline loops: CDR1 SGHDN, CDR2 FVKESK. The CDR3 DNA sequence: TGTGCCAGCAGCCAAGGTCGGGCAGGGGGGTACGAGCAGTACTTC. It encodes CASSQGRAGGYEQYF.

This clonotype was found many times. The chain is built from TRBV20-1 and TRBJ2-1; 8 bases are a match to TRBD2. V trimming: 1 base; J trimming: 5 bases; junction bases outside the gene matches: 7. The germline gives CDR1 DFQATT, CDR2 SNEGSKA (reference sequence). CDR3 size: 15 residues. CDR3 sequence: CSARVRGGRDNEQFF. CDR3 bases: TGCAGTGCTAGAGTCCGGGGGGGCCGGGACAATGAGCAGTTCTTC.

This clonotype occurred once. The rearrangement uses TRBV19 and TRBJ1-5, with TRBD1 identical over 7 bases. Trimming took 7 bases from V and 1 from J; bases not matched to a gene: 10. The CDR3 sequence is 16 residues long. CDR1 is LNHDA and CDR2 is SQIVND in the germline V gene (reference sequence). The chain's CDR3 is CASTDRVPASNQPQHF. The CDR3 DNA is TGTGCCAGTACCGACAGGGTTCCGGCGAGCAATCAGCCCCAGCATTTT.

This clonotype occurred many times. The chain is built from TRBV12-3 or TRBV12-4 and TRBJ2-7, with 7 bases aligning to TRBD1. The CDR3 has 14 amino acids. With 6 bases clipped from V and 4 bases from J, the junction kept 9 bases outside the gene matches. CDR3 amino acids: CASRGGSILYEQYF. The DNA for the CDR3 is TGTGCCAGCAGAGGGGGCTCGATCCTTTACGAGCAGTACTTC.

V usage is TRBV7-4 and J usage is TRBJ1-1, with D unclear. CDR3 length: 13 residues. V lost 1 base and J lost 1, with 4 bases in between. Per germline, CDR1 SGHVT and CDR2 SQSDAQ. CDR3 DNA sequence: TGTGCCAGCAGCTTAGTCGGGAACACTGAAGCTTTCTTT. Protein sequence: CASSLVGNTEAFF.

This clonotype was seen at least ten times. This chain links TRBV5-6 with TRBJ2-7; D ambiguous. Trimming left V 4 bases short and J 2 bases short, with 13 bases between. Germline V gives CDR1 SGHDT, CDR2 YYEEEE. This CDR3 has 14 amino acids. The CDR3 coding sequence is TGTGCCAGCAGCCACCTATTGAGAGCCTACGAGCAGTACTTC. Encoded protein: CASSHLLRAYEQYF.

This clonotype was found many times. CDR3 sequence reads: CASSLGDSPYNEQFF. CDR3 DNA sequence: TGTGCCAGCAGTTTGGGAGACAGTCCCTACAATGAGCAGTTCTTC. The chain recombines TRBV12-3 or TRBV12-4 with TRBJ2-1, with D perhaps matching TRBD1 or TRBD2 (5 bases each). V lost 3 bases and J lost 2, with 11 bases in between. The length of the CDR3 is 15 residues.

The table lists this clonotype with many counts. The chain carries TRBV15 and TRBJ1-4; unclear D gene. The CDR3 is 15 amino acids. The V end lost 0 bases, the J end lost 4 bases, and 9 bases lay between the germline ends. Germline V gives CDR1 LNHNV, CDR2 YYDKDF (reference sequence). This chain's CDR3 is CATSRDRGHNEKLFF. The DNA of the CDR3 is TGTGCCACCAGCAGAGATCGAGGGCATAATGAAAAACTGTTTTTT.

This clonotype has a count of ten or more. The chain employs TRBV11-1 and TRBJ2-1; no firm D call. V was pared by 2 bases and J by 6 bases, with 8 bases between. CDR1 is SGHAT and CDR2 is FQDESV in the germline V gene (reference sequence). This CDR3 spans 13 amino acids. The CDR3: CASSLNSPNEQFF. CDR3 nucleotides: TGTGCCAGCAGCTTAAATAGCCCCAATGAGCAGTTCTTC.

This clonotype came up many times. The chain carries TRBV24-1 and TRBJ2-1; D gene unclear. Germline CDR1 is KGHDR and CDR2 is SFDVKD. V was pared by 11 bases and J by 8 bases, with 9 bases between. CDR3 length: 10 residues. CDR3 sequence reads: CAKAGDEQFF. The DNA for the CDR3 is TGTGCCAAAGCCGGCGATGAGCAGTTCTTC.

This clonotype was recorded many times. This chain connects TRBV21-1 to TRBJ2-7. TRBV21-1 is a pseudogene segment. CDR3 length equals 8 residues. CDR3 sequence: CASRTEDF. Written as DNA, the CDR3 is TGTGCCAGCAGGACGGAGGACTTC.

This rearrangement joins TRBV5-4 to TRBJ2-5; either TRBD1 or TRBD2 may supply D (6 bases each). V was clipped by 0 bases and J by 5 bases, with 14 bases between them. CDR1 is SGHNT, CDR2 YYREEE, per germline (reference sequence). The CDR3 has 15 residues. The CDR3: CASSLGGAGGETQYF. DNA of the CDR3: TGTGCCAGCAGCTTGGGGGGGGCCGGTGGGGAGACCCAGTACTTC.

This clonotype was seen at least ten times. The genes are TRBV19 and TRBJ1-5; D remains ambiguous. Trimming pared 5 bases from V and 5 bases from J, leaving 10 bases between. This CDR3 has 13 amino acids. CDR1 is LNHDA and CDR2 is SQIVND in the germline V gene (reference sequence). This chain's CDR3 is CASSVGVYQPQHF. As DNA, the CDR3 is TGTGCCAGTAGTGTTGGGGTGTATCAGCCCCAGCATTTT.